A single T cell receptor (beta chain) is shown here with its context. This sample is drawn from a study of blood T cell repertoires in COVID-19. Turning to the study itself: Collection of acute and convalescent COVID-19 samples took place in the United States, Italy and Spain. Nucleic acid was either cDNA or gDNA, and it came from T cells, B-cell-depleted T cells, or PBMCs.

Authors' processing steps: Scientists estimated how many nucleated cells there were by amplifying reference gene primers. Some clones are missing from TCRdb's copy, which holds only in-frame ones; the method was immunoSEQ multiplex PCR. V and J calls and clone size are given by that table; D and trimming were obtained from the DNA. The repertoire consists of tens of thousands of clones, with roughly 85% occurring once and the leading ten covering 4.5% to 5%. The V and J ends lost 3 bases and 8 bases respectively, with 13 bases between them. CDR3 length: 14 amino acids. CDR1 is SGHTA, CDR2 FQGNSA, per germline.

V and J are TRBV7-2 and TRBJ1-4; tentatively, D is TRBD1 (5 bases). Sequenced sample: peripheral blood. The TCR sequence derives from a human donor in a cohort sampled during active COVID-19. The CDR3 DNA is TGTGCCAGCAGCTTGGGGGGAGGATGGGAAAAACTGTTTTTT. It encodes CASSLGGGWEKLFF.